This TCR beta chain was obtained from a study of cytomegalovirus exposure and HLA in healthy donors (dated by TCRdb to about 2017). Regarding the study in general: An earlier analysis of some 500 of the donors reported 250 to 300 Gb of sequence data and about 100 million unique TCR beta sequences from 190 million or so T cells. An early release covering more than 500 HLA-typed donors comprised about 300 gigabases of sequencing data and tens of millions of unique TCR sequences. Among the roughly 390 genotyped donors, 75% to 90% belonged to the genetic ancestry cluster associated with self-reported Caucasian donors. The study aimed to test whether signatures of past pathogen exposure could be identified by cataloging public T cell receptors. The study profiled the T cell repertoires of 500 to 800 subjects by immunosequencing and related them to cytomegalovirus serostatus. In addition to the first cohort of 650 to 800 subjects, a separate validation cohort of 130 or so different subjects was used. High-throughput TCR immunosequencing, statistical association of individual TCRs with disease status, and machine learning were combined to predict cytomegalovirus infection status. A later analysis re-examined previously published TCR beta repertoires from more than 600 donors and added high-resolution HLA genotyping to investigate patterns of TCR occurrence. Rather than using new phenotypic data, the later analysis identified candidate immune exposures from TCR beta sequences and from how often those sequences occurred across donors. An earlier analysis of 587 of the donors applied high-throughput TCR beta sequencing to assess whether each TCR beta V gene segment acted as functional or pseudogenic. Donor age, sex, ethnicity and CMV serostatus were compiled alongside the repertoire data. A later genetic analysis took genome-wide SNP genotypes for about 55% of the roughly 670 donors and used that subset as a discovery cohort. All discovery cohort repertoires had been generated using a single sequencing platform. HLA typing included class I and class II loci at four-digit resolution. The number of typed donors differed by locus: roughly 620-630 for A, B, C, DRB1 and DQB1; roughly 510 for DQA1; around 580 for DPA1; and around 470 for DPB1. Roughly five DR-DQ haplotypes were handled as single units for association and clustering, since linkage in the cohort was strong. Among about 410 genotyped donors of the cohort, an average of roughly 230,000 unique TCR beta nucleotide sequences was sequenced per donor, of which approximately 19% were non-productive. General conclusions and limits of the study: It was suggested by the authors that the approach could potentially be generalized to other disease states and immunological phenotypes. In a later analysis, TCR association rates were found to vary across HLA loci, with the most associated TCRs seen for DRB1 alleles and the fewest for HLA-C alleles. A later analysis associated 15,000 or so TCR beta sequences with specific HLA alleles at a false discovery rate of 0.05. A further reported finding was that TCR beta sequences accurately predicted the HLA-A and HLA-B alleles for most subjects in the first cohort. Compared with the roughly 700-donor mean, donors in an Asian-associated ancestry cluster had fewer N-insertions in productive TCRs, according to a later genetic analysis. A group of highly shared sequence variants was considered likely to be a technical artifact of the sequencing pipeline. In a later analysis, HLA-associated TCR beta chains were found to be more clonally expanded and to have lower generation probabilities than equally common non-associated chains. In an earlier analysis of some 640 of the donors, most TCR beta V segments were observed in productive rearrangements about 87% or about 30% of the time, broadly matching IMGT annotations. The classifier was reported to diagnose cytomegalovirus status with high specificity and sensitivity in both the original cohort and the validation cohort. According to a later analysis, most CMV-associated TCR beta chains appeared to be HLA-restricted, and the HLA associations seemed to be driven largely by CMV exposure. A later analysis reported that several top co-occurrence clusters appeared linked to parvovirus B19, influenza, CMV and Epstein-Barr virus. Because HLA typing was missing for some donors at each locus, association tests included only the typed subset. Sequencing depth was assumed to be roughly uniform across donors in the presence/absence analyses, though that assumption may not hold. A later genetic analysis associated a missense DCLRE1C variant with V-gene and J-gene trimming of TCR beta chains, and an independent cohort replicated the association. Because counts were too low, about 17 rarely observed V segments, including chromosome 9 orphons, were excluded from the earlier analysis of several hundred of the donors. In the study, around 150 TCR beta chains were listed as associated with cytomegalovirus. While some public TCRs were present in many individuals, most TCR sequences turned up only very rarely across donors. The 87-base-pair reads could not distinguish some IMGT-functional V segments, including TRBV6-2 and TRBV6-3, so those segments were excluded. Linkage disequilibrium might explain the correlated functional status among segregating V segments, but an unknown experimental factor could not be ruled out. Only TCR beta chains were sequenced in this cohort, and the absence of alpha or paired-chain data limited detectable features. In vitro tests confirmed that a few of the cytomegalovirus-associated TCR beta chains recognize cytomegalovirus antigens. Strong co-occurrence of HLA alleles, especially DR and DQ, made assigning TCR associations to individual alleles difficult. The only immune exposure information available for the cohort was CMV serostatus.

Of note for this clone: Its antigen target is currently unknown. No clone much larger than this one lies a single base away; base qualities are absent.

Trimming leaves V shorter by 2 bases and J shorter by 6 bases, with the junction holding 7 bases beyond the gene matches. Reading from cysteine to phenylalanine, the CDR3 counts 14 amino acids. The DNA shown is the 42-base CDR3, in frame from base 1. Via the germline V gene, CDR1 is MNHEY and CDR2 SVGAGI. Libraries were constructed by the immunoSEQ multiplex PCR assay. The multiplex PCR relied on a mix of 60 forward primers for TCR Vbeta segments and 13 reverse primers for TCR Jbeta segments. The CDR3 region of rearranged TCR beta genes was amplified from genomic DNA with a multiplex PCR assay. On the Illumina HiSeq System, the amplified TCR beta libraries were sequenced as 87-base-pair reads. The authors' pipeline ran thus. A later analysis counted some 74 million unique TCR beta chains across the 700 or so repertoires, and roughly 10 million of these chains were shared by at least two donors. To remove PCR and sequencing errors, raw reads were error-corrected and collapsed into unique sequences using a nearest-neighbor algorithm that merged closely related sequences. Alignment of CDR3 sequences to IMGT reference sequences was used to assign V, D and J gene segments. For a sequence to be retained, a match of at least six nucleotides was required to both a V gene segment and a J gene segment. Rearrangements were classified as productive when the CDR3 lacked stop codons and remained in frame with V and J, and all other rearrangements were classified as non-productive. CDR3 was defined by IMGT convention, running from the second conserved V-encoded cysteine to the conserved J-encoded phenylalanine. Sequences without an unambiguous match to a single V gene segment were excluded from the earlier analysis of 450 to 750 of the donors. An earlier analysis of several hundred of the donors called V segments functional above 56.7% productive rearrangements and segregating when the between-donor standard deviation exceeded 5%. A statistical classification framework was built for diagnosing cytomegalovirus status from the catalog of TCR beta chain sequences. A later analysis assigned V and J genes by comparing TCR nucleotide sequences with IMGT/GENE-DB human TR gene sequences. A later analysis assigned CDR3 sequences and most-parsimonious VDJ recombination scenarios with the TCRdist pipeline. In a later analysis, each TCR beta chain was defined by its CDR3 amino acid sequence together with its V-gene family, and reads lacking a unique V-gene family were excluded. In a later analysis, some 600 highly shared, low-generation-probability nucleotide sequences were removed to address suspected cross-contamination and a sequencing artifact. In a later analysis, a clonal expansion index was calculated for each public chain from normalized within-repertoire ranks of inferred template counts. Generation probabilities in a later analysis came from a VDJ recombination model fitted to out-of-frame rearrangements, and those results were checked against IGoR. In a later analysis, hypergeometric tests were used to score TCR-TCR, TCR-HLA and TCR-CMV co-occurrence, with a repertoire-size bias correction applied to TCR pairs. A later analysis estimated false discovery rates by permuting HLA or CMV assignments 20 times. In a later analysis, co-occurring TCRs were grouped using DBSCAN, with TCRdist sequence similarity added in when clustering inside HLA-allele-positive subsets. Repertoires with fewer than 30,000 or more than 120,000 public chains, plus five repertoires with anomalous nucleotide sharing, were excluded from co-occurrence clustering. TCRdb mirrors the immuneACCESS table, restricted to in-frame sequences. Some clones are absent from its copies; in checked studies, under half trace to an unresolved V gene, and the reason for the others is unknown. V and J calls and clone size are as listed in that table; D and trimming were resolved from the DNA. The sample profile shows roughly 220,000 clones; 65% to 85% of them were found once. Together, the top ten hold 2.9% of the sample.

The cohort consisted of fewer than 700 healthy bone marrow donors. At the time of sampling, every cohort member was nominally healthy, though immune exposures that went unrecorded were likely present. The donor tested CMV seronegative, placing the donor among the 350 to 400 seronegative members of the cohort. A peripheral blood sample was provided by each donor, and peripheral blood mononuclear cells were used for TCR beta sequencing. Genomic DNA was extracted from the blood cell samples with the Qiagen DNeasy Blood Extraction Kit. The rearrangement joined TRBV6-5 to TRBJ2-7, and TRBD1 matches 7 of the central bases. This clonotype originated in a man younger than 45 in good health and CMV-seronegative. Material: PBMCs. The DNA sequence reads TGTGCCAGCAGTTACGGGACAGAAATCGGCGAGCAGTACTTC. The encoded protein is CASSYGTEIGEQYF.